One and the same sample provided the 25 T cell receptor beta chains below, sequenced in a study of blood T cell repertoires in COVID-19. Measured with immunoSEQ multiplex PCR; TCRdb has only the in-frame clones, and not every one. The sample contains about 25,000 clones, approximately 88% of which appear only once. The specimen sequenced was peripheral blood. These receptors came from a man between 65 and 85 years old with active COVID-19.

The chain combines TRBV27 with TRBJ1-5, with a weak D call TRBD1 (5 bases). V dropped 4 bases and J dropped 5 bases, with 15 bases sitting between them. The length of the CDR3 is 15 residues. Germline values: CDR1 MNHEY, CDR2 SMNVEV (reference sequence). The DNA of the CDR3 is TGTGCCAGCAGTTCGGGTGTAAGGGGTGATCAGCCCCAGCATTTT. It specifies CASSSGVRGDQPQHF.

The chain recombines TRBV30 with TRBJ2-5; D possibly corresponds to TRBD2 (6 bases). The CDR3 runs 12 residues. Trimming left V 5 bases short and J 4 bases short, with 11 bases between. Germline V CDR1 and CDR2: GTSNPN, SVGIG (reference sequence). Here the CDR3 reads CAWSGGGETQYF. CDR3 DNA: TGTGCCTGGTCCGGGGGTGGAGAGACCCAGTACTTC.

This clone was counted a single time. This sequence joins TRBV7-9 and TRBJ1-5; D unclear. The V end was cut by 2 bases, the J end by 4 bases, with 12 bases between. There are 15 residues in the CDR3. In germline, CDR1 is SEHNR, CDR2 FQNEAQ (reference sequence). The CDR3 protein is CASSLYGERNQPQHF. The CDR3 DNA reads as TGTGCCAGCAGCTTATACGGGGAGCGGAATCAGCCCCAGCATTTT.

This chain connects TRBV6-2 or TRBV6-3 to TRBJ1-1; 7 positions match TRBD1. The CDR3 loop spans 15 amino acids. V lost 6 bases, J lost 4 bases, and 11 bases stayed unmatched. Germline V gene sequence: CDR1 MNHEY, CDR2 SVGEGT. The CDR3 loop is CASSRTTGTGTEAFF. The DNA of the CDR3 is TGTGCCAGCAGCCGTACGACAGGGACGGGCACTGAAGCTTTCTTT.

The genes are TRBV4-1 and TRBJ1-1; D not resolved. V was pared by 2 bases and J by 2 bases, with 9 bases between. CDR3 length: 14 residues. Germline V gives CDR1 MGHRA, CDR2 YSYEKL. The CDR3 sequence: CASSQIGGNTEAFF. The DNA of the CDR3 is TGCGCCAGCAGCCAAATAGGAGGAAACACTGAAGCTTTCTTT.

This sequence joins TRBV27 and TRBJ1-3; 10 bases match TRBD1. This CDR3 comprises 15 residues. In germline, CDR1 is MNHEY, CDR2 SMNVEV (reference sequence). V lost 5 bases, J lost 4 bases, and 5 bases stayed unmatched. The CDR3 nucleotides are TGTGCCAGCAGTAGACAGGGGGCGACGGGAAACACCATATATTTT. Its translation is CASSRQGATGNTIYF.

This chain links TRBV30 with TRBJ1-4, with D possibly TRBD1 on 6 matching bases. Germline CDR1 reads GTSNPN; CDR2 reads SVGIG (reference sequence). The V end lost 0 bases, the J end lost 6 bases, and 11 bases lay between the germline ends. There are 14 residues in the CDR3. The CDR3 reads CAWSVGGPDEKLFF. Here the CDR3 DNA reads TGTGCCTGGAGTGTGGGGGGGCCGGATGAAAAACTGTTTTTT.

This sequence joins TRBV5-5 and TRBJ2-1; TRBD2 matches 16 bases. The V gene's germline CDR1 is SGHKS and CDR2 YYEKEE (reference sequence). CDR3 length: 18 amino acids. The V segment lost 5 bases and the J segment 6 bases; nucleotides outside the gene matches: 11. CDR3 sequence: CASSTHPGLAGGPNEQFF. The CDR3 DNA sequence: TGTGCCAGCAGTACTCATCCGGGACTAGCGGGGGGGCCCAATGAGCAGTTCTTC.

CDR3 protein: CSASMGNGEKLFF. CDR3 nucleotide sequence: TGCAGTGCTAGTATGGGCAATGGAGAAAAACTGTTTTTT. The rearrangement joins TRBV20-1 to TRBJ1-4; D is unresolved. This CDR3 comprises 13 residues. Germline lookup yields CDR1 DFQATT and CDR2 SNEGSKA (reference sequence). The ends were cut back, 3 bases at V and 8 bases at J, with 13 bases in the middle.

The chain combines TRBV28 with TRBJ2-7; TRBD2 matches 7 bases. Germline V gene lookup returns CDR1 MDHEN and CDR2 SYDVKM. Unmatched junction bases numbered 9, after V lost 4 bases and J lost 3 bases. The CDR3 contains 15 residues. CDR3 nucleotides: TGTGCCAGCAGTTCCTCTGGGGGGGGTAACTACGAGCAGTACTTC. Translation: CASSSSGGGNYEQYF.

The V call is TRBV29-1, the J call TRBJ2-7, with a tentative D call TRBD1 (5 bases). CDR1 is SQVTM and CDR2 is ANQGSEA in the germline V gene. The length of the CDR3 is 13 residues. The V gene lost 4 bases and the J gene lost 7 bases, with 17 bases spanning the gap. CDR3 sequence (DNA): TGCAGCGTTGGACAGAGAAACCACGGGGAGCAGTACTTC. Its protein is CSVGQRNHGEQYF.

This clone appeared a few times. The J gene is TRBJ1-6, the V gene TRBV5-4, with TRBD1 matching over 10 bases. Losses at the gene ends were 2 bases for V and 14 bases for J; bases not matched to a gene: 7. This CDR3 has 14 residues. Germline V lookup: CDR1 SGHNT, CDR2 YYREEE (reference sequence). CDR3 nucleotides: TGTGCCAGCAGCTTTGGACAGGGGGATAGGTCCCTCCACTTT. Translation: CASSFGQGDRSLHF.

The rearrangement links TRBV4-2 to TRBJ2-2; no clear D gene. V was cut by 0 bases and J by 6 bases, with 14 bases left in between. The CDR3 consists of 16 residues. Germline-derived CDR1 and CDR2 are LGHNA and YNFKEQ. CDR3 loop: CASSQEGRGYPGELFF. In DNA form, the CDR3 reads TGTGCCAGCAGCCAAGAGGGTAGAGGTTACCCCGGGGAGCTGTTTTTT.

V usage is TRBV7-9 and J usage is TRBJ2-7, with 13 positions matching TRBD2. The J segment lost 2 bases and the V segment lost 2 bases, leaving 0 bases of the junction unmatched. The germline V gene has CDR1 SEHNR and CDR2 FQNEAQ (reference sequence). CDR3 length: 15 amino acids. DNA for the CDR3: TGTGCCAGCAGCTTAACTAGCGGGGGGGCCTACGAGCAGTACTTC. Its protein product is CASSLTSGGAYEQYF. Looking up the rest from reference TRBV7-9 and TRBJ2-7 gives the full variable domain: DTGVSQNPRHKITKRGQNVTFRCDPISEHNRLYWYRQTLGQGPEFLTYFQNEAQLEKSRLLSDRFSAERPKGSFSTLEIQRTEQGDSAMYLCASSLTSGGAYEQYFGPGTRLTVT.

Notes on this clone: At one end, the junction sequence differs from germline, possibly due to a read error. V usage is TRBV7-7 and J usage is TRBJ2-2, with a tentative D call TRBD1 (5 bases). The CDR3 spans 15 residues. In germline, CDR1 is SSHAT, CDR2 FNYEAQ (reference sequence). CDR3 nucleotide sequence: TGTGCTAGCAGCCAAGACAGTGCAAGTAGCGGGGAGCTGTTTTTT. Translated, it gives CASSQDSASSGELFF.

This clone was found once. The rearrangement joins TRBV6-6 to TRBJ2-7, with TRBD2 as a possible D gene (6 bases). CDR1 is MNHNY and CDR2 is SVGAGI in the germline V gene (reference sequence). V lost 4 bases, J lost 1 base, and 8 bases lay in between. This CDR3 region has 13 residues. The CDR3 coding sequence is TGTGCCAGCAGTTTGACTAGGTCCTACGAGCAGTACTTC. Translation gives CASSLTRSYEQYF.

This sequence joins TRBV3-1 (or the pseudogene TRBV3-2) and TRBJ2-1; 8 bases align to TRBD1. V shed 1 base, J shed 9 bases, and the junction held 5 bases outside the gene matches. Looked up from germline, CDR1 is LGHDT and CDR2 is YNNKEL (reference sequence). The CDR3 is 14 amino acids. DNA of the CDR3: TGTGCCAGCAGCCAAGGCAGACAGGGGAGTGAGCAGTTCTTC. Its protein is CASSQGRQGSEQFF.

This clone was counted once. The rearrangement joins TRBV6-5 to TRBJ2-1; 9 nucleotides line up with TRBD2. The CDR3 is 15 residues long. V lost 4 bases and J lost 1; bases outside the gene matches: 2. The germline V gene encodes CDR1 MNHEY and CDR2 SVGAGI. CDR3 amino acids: CASSSLAGSYNEQFF. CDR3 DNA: TGTGCCAGCAGTTCTCTAGCGGGGTCCTACAATGAGCAGTTCTTC.

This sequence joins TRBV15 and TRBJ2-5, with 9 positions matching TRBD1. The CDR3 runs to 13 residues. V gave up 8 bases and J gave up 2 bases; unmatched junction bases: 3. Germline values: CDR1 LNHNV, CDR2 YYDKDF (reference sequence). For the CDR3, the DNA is TGTGCCACCGGACAGGGGACTCAAGAGACCCAGTACTTC. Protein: CATGQGTQETQYF.

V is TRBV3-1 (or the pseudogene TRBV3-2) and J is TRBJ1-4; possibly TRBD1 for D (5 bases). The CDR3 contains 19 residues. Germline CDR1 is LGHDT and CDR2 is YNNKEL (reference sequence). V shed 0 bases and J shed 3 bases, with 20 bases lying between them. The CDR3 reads CASSQDFMGRNPANEKLFF. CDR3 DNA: TGTGCCAGCAGCCAAGATTTCATGGGGCGCAATCCAGCTAATGAAAAACTGTTTTTT.

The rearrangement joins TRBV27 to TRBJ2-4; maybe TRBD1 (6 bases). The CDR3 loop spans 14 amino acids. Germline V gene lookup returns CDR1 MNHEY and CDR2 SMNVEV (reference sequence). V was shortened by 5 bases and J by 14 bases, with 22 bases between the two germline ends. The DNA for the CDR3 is TGTGCCAGCAGTCGACCAGACAGGCATACAAAGAAGTACTTC. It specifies CASSRPDRHTKKYF.

CDR3 residues: CSAPGGSNTEAFF. CDR3 coding DNA: TGCAGCGCCCCGGGAGGGTCCAACACTGAAGCTTTCTTT. This chain uses TRBV29-1 with TRBJ1-1; D call uncertain. CDR1 SQVTM and CDR2 ANQGSEA come from the germline V gene. Trimming removed 7 bases at V and 2 bases at J, with 14 bases between. This CDR3 is built from 13 residues. Filled out from reference TRBV29-1 and TRBJ1-1, the complete variable domain reads SAVISQKPSRDICQRGTSLTIQCQVDSQVTMMFWYRQQPGQSLTLIATANQGSEATYESGFVIDKFPISRPNLTFSTLTVSNMSPEDSSIYLCSAPGGSNTEAFFGQGTRLTVV.

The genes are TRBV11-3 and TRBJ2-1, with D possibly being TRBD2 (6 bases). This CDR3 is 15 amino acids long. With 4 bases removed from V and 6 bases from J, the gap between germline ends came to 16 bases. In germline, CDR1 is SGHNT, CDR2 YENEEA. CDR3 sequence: CASSSNRAGGNEQFF. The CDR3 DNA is TGTGCCAGCAGCTCCAACCGGGCCGGGGGCAATGAGCAGTTCTTC. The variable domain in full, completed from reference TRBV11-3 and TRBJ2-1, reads EAGVVQSPRYKIIEKKQPVAFWCNPISGHNTLYWYLQNLGQGPELLIRYENEEAVDDSQLPKDRFSAERLKGVDSTLKIQPAELGDSAVYLCASSSNRAGGNEQFFGPGTRLTVL.

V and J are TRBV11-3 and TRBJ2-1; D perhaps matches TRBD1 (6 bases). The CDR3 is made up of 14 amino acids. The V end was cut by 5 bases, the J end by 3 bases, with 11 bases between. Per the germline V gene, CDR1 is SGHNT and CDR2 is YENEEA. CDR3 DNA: TGTGCCAGCAGCGGGAAGGACAGCTACAATGAGCAGTTCTTC. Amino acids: CASSGKDSYNEQFF. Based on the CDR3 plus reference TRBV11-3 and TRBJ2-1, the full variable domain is EAGVVQSPRYKIIEKKQPVAFWCNPISGHNTLYWYLQNLGQGPELLIRYENEEAVDDSQLPKDRFSAERLKGVDSTLKIQPAELGDSAVYLCASSGKDSYNEQFFGPGTRLTVL.

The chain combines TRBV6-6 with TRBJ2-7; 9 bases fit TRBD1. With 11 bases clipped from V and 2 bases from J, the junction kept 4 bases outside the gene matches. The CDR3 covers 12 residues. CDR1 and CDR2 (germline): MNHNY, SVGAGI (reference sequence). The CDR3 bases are TGTGCCGGGGGACAGGGTCCCTACGAGCAGTACTTC. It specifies CAGGQGPYEQYF.